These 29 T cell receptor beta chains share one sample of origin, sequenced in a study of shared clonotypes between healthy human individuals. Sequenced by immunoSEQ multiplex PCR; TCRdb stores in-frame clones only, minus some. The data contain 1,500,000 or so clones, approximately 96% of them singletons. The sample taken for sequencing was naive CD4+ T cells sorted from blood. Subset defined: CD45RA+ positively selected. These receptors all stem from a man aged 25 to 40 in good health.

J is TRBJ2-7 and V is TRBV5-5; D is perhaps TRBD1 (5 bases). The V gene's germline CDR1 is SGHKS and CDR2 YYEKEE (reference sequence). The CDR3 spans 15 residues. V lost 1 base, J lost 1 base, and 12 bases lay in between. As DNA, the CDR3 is TGTGCCAGCAGCTTGATTTCAGGGAAATCCTACGAGCAGTACTTC. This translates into CASSLISGKSYEQYF.

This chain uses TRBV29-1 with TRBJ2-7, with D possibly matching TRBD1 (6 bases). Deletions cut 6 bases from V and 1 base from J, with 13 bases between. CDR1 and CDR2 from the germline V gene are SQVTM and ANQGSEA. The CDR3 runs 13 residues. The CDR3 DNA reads TGCAGCGTCACCCGGGACAATTCCTACGAGCAGTACTTC. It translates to CSVTRDNSYEQYF.

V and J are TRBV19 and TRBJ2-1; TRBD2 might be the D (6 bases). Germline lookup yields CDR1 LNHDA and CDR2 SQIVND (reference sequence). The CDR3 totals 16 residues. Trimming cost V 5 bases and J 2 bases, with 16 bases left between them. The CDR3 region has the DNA TGTGCCAGTAGTGCTAGCGCCGCCTTCCCCTACAATGAGCAGTTCTTC. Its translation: CASSASAAFPYNEQFF.

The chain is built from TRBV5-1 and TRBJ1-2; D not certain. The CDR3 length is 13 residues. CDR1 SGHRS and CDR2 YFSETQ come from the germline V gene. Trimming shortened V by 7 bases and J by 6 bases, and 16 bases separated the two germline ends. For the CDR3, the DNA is TGCGCCAGCCGGACGTCCGTAGAGAATGGCTACACCTTC. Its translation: CASRTSVENGYTF.

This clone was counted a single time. The CDR3 loop is CSVAATYEQYF. CDR3 nucleotides: TGCAGCGTTGCGGCAACCTACGAGCAGTACTTC. This sequence joins TRBV29-1 and TRBJ2-7, with D unclear. V was shortened by 4 bases and J by 2 bases, with 6 bases between the two germline ends. The CDR3 has 11 residues. CDR1 and CDR2 (germline): SQVTM, ANQGSEA.

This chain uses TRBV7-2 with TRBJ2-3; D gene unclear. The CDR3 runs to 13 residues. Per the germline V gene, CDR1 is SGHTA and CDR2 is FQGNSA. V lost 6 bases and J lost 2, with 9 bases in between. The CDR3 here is CASSSENTDTQYF. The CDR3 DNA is TGTGCCAGCAGTTCGGAAAACACAGATACGCAGTATTTT.

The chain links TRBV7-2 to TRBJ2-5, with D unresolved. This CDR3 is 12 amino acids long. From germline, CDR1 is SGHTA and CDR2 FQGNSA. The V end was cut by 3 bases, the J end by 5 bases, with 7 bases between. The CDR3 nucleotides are TGTGCCAGCAGCTTTCTTTTGGAGACCCAGTACTTC. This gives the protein CASSFLLETQYF.

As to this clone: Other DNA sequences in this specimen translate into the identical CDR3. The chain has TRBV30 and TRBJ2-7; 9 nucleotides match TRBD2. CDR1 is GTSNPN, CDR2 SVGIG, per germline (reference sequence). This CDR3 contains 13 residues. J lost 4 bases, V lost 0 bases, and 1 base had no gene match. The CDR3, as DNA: TGTGCCTGGAGTGTGCTAGCGGGGTACGAGCAGTACTTC. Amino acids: CAWSVLAGYEQYF.

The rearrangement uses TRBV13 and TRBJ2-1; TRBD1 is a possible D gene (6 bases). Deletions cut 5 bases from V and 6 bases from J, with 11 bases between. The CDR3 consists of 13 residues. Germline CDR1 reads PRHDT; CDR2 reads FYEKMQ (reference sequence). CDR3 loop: CASSTYRVNEQFF. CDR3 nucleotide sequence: TGTGCCAGCAGCACTTACAGGGTCAATGAGCAGTTCTTC.

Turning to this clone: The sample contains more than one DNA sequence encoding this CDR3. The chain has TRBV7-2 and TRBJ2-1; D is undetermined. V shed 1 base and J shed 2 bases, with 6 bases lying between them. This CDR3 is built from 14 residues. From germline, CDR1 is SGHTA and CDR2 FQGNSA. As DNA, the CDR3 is TGTGCCAGCAGCTTAGTTGGTACCTACAATGAGCAGTTCTTC. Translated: CASSLVGTYNEQFF.

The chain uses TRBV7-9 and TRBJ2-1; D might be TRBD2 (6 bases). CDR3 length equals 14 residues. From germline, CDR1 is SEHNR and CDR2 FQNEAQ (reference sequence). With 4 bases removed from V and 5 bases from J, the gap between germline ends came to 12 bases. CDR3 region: CASSYRDSNNEQFF. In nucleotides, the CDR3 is TGTGCCAGCAGCTACCGGGACTCAAACAATGAGCAGTTCTTC. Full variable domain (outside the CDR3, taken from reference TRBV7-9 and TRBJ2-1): DTGVSQNPRHKITKRGQNVTFRCDPISEHNRLYWYRQTLGQGPEFLTYFQNEAQLEKSRLLSDRFSAERPKGSFSTLEIQRTEQGDSAMYLCASSYRDSNNEQFFGPGTRLTVL.

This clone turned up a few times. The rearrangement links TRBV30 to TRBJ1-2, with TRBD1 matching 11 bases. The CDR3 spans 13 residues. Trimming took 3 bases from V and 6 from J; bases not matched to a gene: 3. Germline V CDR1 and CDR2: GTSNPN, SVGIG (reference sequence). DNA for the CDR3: TGTGCCTGGAGGGACAGGGGGCTGGATGGCTACACCTTC. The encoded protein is CAWRDRGLDGYTF.

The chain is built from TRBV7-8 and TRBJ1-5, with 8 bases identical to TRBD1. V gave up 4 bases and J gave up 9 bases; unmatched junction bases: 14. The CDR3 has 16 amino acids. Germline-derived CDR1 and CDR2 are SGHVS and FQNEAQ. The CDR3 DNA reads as TGTGCCAGCAGCTCCTGGGACAGGCGGGGGGATAGGCCCCAGCATTTT. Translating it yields CASSSWDRRGDRPQHF.

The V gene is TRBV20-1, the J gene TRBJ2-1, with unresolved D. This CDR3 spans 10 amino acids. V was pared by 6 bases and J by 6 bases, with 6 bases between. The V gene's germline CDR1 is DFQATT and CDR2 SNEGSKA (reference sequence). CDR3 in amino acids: CSAHANEQFF. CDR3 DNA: TGCAGTGCGCACGCCAATGAGCAGTTCTTC.

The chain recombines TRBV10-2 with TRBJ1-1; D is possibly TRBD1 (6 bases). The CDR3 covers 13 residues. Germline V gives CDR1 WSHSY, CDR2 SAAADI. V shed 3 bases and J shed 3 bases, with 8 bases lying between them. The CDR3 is CASSDRGDTEAFF. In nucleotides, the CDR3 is TGCGCCAGCAGTGACAGGGGCGACACTGAAGCTTTCTTT.

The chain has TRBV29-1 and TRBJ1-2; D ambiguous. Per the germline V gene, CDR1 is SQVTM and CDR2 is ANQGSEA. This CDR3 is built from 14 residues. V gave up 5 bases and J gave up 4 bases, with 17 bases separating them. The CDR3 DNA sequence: TGCAGCGTTTATCGGAGGGATCAACCCTATGGCTACACCTTC. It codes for CSVYRRDQPYGYTF.

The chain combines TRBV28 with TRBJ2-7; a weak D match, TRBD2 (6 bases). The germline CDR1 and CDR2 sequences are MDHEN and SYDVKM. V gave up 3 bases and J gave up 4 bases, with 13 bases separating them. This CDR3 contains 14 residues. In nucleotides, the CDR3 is TGTGCCAGCAGTTTGTACGGGAGTAAATACGAGCAGTACTTC. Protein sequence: CASSLYGSKYEQYF.

The CDR3 DNA is TGTGCCAGCAGTCAGGTTTTAGCGTTGGCTTACAATGAGCAGTTCTTC. It specifies CASSQVLALAYNEQFF. The V and J genes are TRBV25-1 and TRBJ2-1; possibly TRBD2 for D (5 bases). Per the germline V gene, CDR1 is MGHDK and CDR2 is SYGVNS. V dropped 5 bases and J dropped 4 bases, with 18 bases sitting between them. The CDR3 spans 16 residues.

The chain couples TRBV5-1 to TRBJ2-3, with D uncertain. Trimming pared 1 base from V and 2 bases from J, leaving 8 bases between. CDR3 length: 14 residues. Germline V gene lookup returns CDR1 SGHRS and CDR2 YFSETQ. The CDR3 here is CASSLLGPTDTQYF. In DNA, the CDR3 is TGCGCCAGCAGCTTGCTAGGGCCCACAGATACGCAGTATTTT.

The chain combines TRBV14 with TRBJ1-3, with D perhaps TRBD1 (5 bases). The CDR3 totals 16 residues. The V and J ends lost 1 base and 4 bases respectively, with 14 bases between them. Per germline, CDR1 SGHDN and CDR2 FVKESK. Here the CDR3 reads CASSQAGSASGNTIYF. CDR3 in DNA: TGTGCCAGCAGCCAAGCAGGGAGCGCTTCAGGAAACACCATATATTTT.

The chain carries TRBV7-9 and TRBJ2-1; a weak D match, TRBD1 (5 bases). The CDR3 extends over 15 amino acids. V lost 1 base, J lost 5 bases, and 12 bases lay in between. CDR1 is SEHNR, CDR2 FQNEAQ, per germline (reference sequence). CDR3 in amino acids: CASSLVQGSNNEQFF. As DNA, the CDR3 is TGTGCCAGCAGCTTAGTTCAGGGTAGTAACAATGAGCAGTTCTTC.

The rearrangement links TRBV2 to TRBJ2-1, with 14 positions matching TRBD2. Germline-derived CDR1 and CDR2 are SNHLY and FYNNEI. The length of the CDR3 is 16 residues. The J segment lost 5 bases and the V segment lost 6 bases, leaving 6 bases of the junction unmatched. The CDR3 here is CASRPGGLAGDNEQFF. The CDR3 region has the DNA TGTGCCAGCAGACCCGGGGGACTAGCGGGAGACAATGAGCAGTTCTTC.

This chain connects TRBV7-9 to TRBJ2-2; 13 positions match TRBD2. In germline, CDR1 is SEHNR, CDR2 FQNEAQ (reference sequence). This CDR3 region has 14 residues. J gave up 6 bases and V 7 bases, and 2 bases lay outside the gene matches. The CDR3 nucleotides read TGTGCCAGCATCGGGACTAGCGGGGCCGGGGAGCTGTTTTTT. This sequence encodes CASIGTSGAGELFF.

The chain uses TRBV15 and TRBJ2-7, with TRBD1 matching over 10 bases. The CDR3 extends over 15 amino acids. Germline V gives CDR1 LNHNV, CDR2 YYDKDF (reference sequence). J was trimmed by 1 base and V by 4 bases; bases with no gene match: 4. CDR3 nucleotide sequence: TGTGCCACCAGCACGACAGGGGGCATATCCTACGAGCAGTACTTC. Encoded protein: CATSTTGGISYEQYF. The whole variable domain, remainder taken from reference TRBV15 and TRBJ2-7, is DAMVIQNPRYQVTQFGKPVTLSCSQTLNHNVMYWYQQKSSQAPKLLFHYYDKDFNNEADTPDNFQSRRPNTSFCFLDIRSPGLGDTAMYLCATSTTGGISYEQYFGPGTRLTVT.

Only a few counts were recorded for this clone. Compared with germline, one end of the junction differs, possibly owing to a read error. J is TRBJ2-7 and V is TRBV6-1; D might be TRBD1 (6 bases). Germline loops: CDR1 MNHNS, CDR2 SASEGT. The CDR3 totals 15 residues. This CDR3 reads CASGEGGRLSYEQYF. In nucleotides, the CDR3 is TGTGCCAGCGGTGAAGGGGGACGCCTCTCCTACGAGCAGTACTTC.

Here the CDR3 reads CASSQGLNEKLFF. The CDR3 region has the DNA TGTGCCAGCTCCCAAGGACTAAATGAAAAACTGTTTTTT. This chain connects TRBV18 to TRBJ1-4; D gene uncertain. This CDR3 has 13 residues. From germline, CDR1 is KGHSH and CDR2 LQKENI. V was pared by 6 bases and J by 5 bases, with 10 bases between.

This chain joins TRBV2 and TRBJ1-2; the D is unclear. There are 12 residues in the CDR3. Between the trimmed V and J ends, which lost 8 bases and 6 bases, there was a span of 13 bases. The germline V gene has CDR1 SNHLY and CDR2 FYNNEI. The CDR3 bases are TGTGCCAGCGGGTTGTTGGTGGATGGCTACACCTTC. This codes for CASGLLVDGYTF.

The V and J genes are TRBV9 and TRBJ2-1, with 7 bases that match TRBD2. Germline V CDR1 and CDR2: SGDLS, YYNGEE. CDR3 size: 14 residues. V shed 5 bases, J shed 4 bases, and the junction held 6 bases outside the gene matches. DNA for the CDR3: TGTGCCAGCAGTGTTCTAGCGGAATACAATGAGCAGTTCTTC. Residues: CASSVLAEYNEQFF.

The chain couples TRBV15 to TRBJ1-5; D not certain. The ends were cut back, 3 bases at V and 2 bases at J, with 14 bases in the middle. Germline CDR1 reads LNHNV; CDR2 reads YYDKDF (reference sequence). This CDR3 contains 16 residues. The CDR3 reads CATSRLSGYGNQPQHF. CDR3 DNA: TGTGCCACCAGCAGGTTATCGGGCTATGGCAATCAGCCCCAGCATTTT. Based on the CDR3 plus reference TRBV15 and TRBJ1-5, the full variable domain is DAMVIQNPRYQVTQFGKPVTLSCSQTLNHNVMYWYQQKSSQAPKLLFHYYDKDFNNEADTPDNFQSRRPNTSFCFLDIRSPGLGDTAMYLCATSRLSGYGNQPQHFGDGTRLSIL.